What follows are 19 T cell receptor beta chains derived from one specimen sequenced in a study of cytomegalovirus exposure and HLA in healthy donors. Primers included in the PCR were 60 Vbeta and 13 Jbeta primers. Generated by immunoSEQ multiplex PCR, the TCRdb table keeps only in-frame clones and is missing some. Of around 67,000 clones in the sample, roughly 65% were seen once. The sample comprised PBMCs. All receptors derive from a woman between 25 and 40 years old in good health and CMV-seronegative.

This rearrangement joins TRBV2 to TRBJ2-1; D is possibly TRBD2 (6 bases). Germline V lookup: CDR1 SNHLY, CDR2 FYNNEI. The V gene lost 7 bases and the J gene lost 4 bases, with 20 bases spanning the gap. The CDR3 sequence is 16 residues long. The CDR3 DNA reads TGTGCCAGCACCGCAAGGCGGACTAATCCGTACAATGAGCAGTTCTTC. Its translation is CASTARRTNPYNEQFF.

This chain connects TRBV11-3 to TRBJ2-3; D perhaps matches TRBD2 (6 bases). V shed 1 base and J shed 0 bases, with 11 bases lying between them. Per germline, CDR1 SGHNT and CDR2 YENEEA. This CDR3 has 16 residues. The CDR3 DNA follows: TGTGCCAGCAGCTTAGGCCAGCGGGCAAGCACAGATACGCAGTATTTT. Translated: CASSLGQRASTDTQYF.

The chain joins TRBV6-1 to TRBJ1-1; 9 bases map to TRBD1. This CDR3 contains 15 residues. V gave up 5 bases and J gave up 4 bases; unmatched junction bases: 8. CDR1 and CDR2 from the germline V gene are MNHNS and SASEGT. The CDR3 coding sequence is TGTGCCAGCAGTCCGACAGGGGGTGGCGGCACTGAAGCTTTCTTT. Translating it yields CASSPTGGGGTEAFF.

The V gene is TRBV5-1, the J gene TRBJ2-1; tentative D call: TRBD2 (7 bases). Trimming cost V 7 bases and J 4 bases, with 27 bases left between them. Germline-derived CDR1 and CDR2 are SGHRS and YFSETQ. The CDR3 sequence is 18 residues long. As DNA, the CDR3 is TGCGCCAGCCATGGGGTTAAAAAACAGGGAGGGCCATACAATGAGCAGTTCTTC. It is translated as CASHGVKKQGGPYNEQFF. The whole variable domain, remainder taken from reference TRBV5-1 and TRBJ2-1, is KAGVTQTPRYLIKTRGQQVTLSCSPISGHRSVSWYQQTPGQGLQFLFEYFSETQRNKGNFPGRFSGRQFSNSRSEMNVSTLELGDSALYLCASHGVKKQGGPYNEQFFGPGTRLTVL.

The CDR3 reads CASSQGDSADTQYF. The CDR3 coding sequence is TGTGCCAGCAGCCAAGGGGACTCGGCAGATACGCAGTATTTT. The chain combines TRBV4-2 with TRBJ2-3; possible D gene TRBD2, 6 bases. Germline CDR1 and CDR2: LGHNA and YNFKEQ. V lost 1 base and J 4 bases, leaving 9 bases between the germline ends. CDR3 length equals 14 residues.

The gene calls are TRBV5-8 and TRBJ2-1, with D unclear. The length of the CDR3 is 13 residues. V dropped 2 bases and J dropped 5 bases, with 8 bases sitting between them. Germline V gene lookup returns CDR1 SGHTS and CDR2 YDEGEE. The CDR3 DNA is TGTGCCAGCAGCTTTCCAGGCCACAATGAGCAGTTCTTC. Residues: CASSFPGHNEQFF.

V usage is TRBV6-6 and J usage is TRBJ2-1; 10 bases map to TRBD2. J lost 6 bases, V lost 2 bases, and 7 bases had no gene match. The CDR3 consists of 16 residues. Germline assignment: CDR1 MNHNY and CDR2 SVGAGI (reference sequence). The CDR3 DNA reads as TGTGCCAGCAGTTACCCGGGTAGCGGGGGGAGCAATGAGCAGTTCTTC. Amino acids: CASSYPGSGGSNEQFF.

V is TRBV7-9 and J is TRBJ2-5; the match to TRBD1 covers 11 bases. The germline V gene has CDR1 SEHNR and CDR2 FQNEAQ (reference sequence). The J segment lost 7 bases and the V segment lost 3 bases, leaving 1 base of the junction unmatched. CDR3 length equals 13 residues. CDR3 region: CASSFGTGGTQYF. For the CDR3, the DNA is TGTGCCAGCAGCTTCGGGACAGGGGGGACCCAGTACTTC.

The J gene is TRBJ2-1, the V gene TRBV7-6; 10 nucleotides align to TRBD2. Germline V gene sequence: CDR1 SGHVS, CDR2 FNYEAQ. Unmatched junction bases numbered 6, after V lost 5 bases and J lost 2 bases. CDR3 size: 16 residues. Written as DNA, the CDR3 is TGTGCCAGCAGCGTAAAGCTAGCGGGGGCCTACAATGAGCAGTTCTTC. Amino acids: CASSVKLAGAYNEQFF.

Concerning this clone: One end of the junction does not line up with germline, which may come from a read error. CDR3 bases: TGCGCCAGCAGCCAAGAGATCCCGCGGGCCGAGACCCAGTACTTC. Its protein is CASSQEIPRAETQYF. This chain links TRBV5-4 with TRBJ2-5; D possibly corresponds to TRBD2 (5 bases). This CDR3 region has 15 residues. Germline lookup yields CDR1 SGHNT and CDR2 YYREEE (reference sequence).

The CDR3 here is CASRETGGYEQFF. CDR3 nucleotides: TGTGCCAGCAGGGAGACAGGGGGCTATGAGCAGTTCTTC. The rearrangement uses TRBV4-2 and TRBJ2-1; 10 nucleotides align to TRBD1. V shed 6 bases and J 8 bases; nucleotides not matched to a gene: 4. This CDR3 has 13 residues. In germline, CDR1 is LGHNA, CDR2 YNFKEQ.

V is TRBV18 and J is TRBJ2-5; possibly TRBD2 for D (7 bases). Germline assignment: CDR1 KGHSH and CDR2 LQKENI. V shed 1 base and J shed 0 bases, with 15 bases lying between them. The CDR3 is 17 amino acids. For the CDR3, the DNA is TGTGCCAGCTCACCACGGGGGGGCGAGGACTACCAAGAGACCCAGTACTTC. This codes for CASSPRGGEDYQETQYF.

This clone showed up just once. The chain combines TRBV5-6 with TRBJ2-2; D might be TRBD2 (6 bases). Germline CDR1 SGHDT, CDR2 YYEEEE. The V end lost 2 bases, the J end lost 6 bases, and 14 bases lay between the germline ends. The CDR3 spans 15 residues. The CDR3 reads CASSFRDLYPGELFF. CDR3 DNA: TGTGCCAGCAGCTTCCGGGACTTATATCCCGGGGAGCTGTTTTTT.

Here the CDR3 reads CASRGTGGPVSTEAFF. The DNA for the CDR3 is TGCGCCAGCAGGGGGACAGGGGGGCCGGTATCCACTGAAGCTTTCTTT. The V call is TRBV5-1, the J call TRBJ1-1; 11 bases map to TRBD1. After removal of 5 bases from V and 4 bases from J, the junction contained 10 bases not matched to a gene. This CDR3 contains 16 residues. CDR1 and CDR2 (germline): SGHRS, YFSETQ.

This clone is medium-sized within its sample. V and J are TRBV2 and TRBJ1-4; 7 bases agree with TRBD1. Losses at the gene ends were 4 bases for V and 5 bases for J; bases not matched to a gene: 7. This CDR3 region has 15 residues. The germline V gene encodes CDR1 SNHLY and CDR2 FYNNEI. The CDR3 DNA reads as TGTGCCAGCAGTGCACCCGGGACAGCCAATGAAAAACTGTTTTTT. It encodes CASSAPGTANEKLFF.

The sample holds one count of this clone. This sequence joins TRBV9 and TRBJ2-6; D possibly corresponds to TRBD2 (6 bases). Per germline, CDR1 SGDLS and CDR2 YYNGEE. The germline V and J ends were trimmed by 0 bases and 2 bases, with 12 bases remaining between them. CDR3 size: 17 residues. The CDR3 spells CASSVAVGGTGANVLTF. As DNA, the CDR3 is TGTGCCAGCAGCGTAGCTGTTGGAGGGACTGGGGCCAACGTCCTGACTTTC.

The chain links TRBV2 to TRBJ2-7, with 13 positions matching TRBD2. V trimming: 2 bases; J trimming: 2 bases; junction bases outside the gene matches: 3. The CDR3 consists of 16 residues. Germline lookup yields CDR1 SNHLY and CDR2 FYNNEI. The CDR3 DNA sequence: TGTGCCAGCAGTGAATGGACTAGCGGGGGAACCTACGAGCAGTACTTC. Translating gives CASSEWTSGGTYEQYF.

The rearrangement uses TRBV29-1 and TRBJ2-5; TRBD2 might be the D (6 bases). Germline V lookup: CDR1 SQVTM, CDR2 ANQGSEA. Trimming stripped 3 bases from V and 2 bases from J, with 16 bases between. The CDR3 consists of 15 residues. CDR3 nucleotides: TGCAGCGTTGAGGAGGATTTTAGCGGTCAAGAGACCCAGTACTTC. Its protein is CSVEEDFSGQETQYF.

This clone was counted only a few times. The CDR3 protein is CSARVGYEQYF. CDR3 DNA sequence: TGCAGTGCTAGAGTCGGCTACGAGCAGTACTTC. V and J are TRBV20-1 and TRBJ2-7, with D unclear. The length of the CDR3 is 11 residues. V was pared by 1 base and J by 3 bases, with 4 bases between. Per germline, CDR1 DFQATT and CDR2 SNEGSKA (reference sequence).